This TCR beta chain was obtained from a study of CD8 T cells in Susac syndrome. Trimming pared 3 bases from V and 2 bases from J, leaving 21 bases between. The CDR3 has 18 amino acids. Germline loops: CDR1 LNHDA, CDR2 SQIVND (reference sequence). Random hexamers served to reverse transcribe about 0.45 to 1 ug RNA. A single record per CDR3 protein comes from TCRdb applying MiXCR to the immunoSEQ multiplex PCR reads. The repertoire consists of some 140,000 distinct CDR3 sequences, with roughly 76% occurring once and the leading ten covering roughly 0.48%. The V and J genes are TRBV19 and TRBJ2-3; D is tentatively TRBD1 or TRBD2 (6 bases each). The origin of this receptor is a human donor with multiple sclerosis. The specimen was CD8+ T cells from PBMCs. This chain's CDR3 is CASSILPGAIIDTDTQYF. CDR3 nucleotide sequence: TGTGCCAGTAGTATCCTTCCGGGGGCGATTATTGACACAGATACGCAGTATTTT.